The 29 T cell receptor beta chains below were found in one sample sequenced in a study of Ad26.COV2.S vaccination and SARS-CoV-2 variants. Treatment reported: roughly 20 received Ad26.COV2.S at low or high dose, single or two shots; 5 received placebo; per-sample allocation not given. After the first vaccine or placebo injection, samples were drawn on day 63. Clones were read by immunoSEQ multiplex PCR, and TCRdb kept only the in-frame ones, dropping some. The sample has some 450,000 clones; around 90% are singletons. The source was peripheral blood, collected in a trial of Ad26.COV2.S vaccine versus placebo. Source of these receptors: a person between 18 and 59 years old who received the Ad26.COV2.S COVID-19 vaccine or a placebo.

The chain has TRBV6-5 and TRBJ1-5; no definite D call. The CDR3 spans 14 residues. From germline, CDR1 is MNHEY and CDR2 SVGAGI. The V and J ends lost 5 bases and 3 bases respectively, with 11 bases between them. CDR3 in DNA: TGTGCCAGCAGTCCGGACTGGGACAATCAGCCCCAGCATTTT. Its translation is CASSPDWDNQPQHF.

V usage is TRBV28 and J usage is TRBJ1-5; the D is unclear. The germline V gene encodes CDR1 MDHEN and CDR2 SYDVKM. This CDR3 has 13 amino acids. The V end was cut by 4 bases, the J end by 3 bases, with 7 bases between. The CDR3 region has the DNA TGTGCCAGCAGTTCTAGTCCCAATCAGCCCCAGCATTTT. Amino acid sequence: CASSSSPNQPQHF.

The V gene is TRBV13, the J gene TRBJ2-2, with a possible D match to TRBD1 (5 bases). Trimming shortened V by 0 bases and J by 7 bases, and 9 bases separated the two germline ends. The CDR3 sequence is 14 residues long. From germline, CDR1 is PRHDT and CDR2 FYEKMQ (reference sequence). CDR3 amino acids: CASSLGRVVGELFF. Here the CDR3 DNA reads TGTGCCAGCAGCTTAGGCAGGGTTGTCGGGGAGCTGTTTTTT.

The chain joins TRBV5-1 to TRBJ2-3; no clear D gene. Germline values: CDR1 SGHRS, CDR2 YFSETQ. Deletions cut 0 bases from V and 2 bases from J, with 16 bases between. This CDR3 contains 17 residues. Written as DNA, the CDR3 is TGCGCCAGCAGCTTGGGACCCCTAAGGACGGTCACAGATACGCAGTATTTT. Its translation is CASSLGPLRTVTDTQYF.

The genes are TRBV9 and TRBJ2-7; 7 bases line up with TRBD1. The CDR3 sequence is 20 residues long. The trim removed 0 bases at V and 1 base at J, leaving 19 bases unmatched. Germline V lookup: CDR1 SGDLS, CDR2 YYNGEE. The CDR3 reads CASSVGMLSPGQDPSYEQYF. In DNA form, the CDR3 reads TGTGCCAGCAGCGTAGGTATGTTGAGCCCCGGACAGGACCCTTCCTACGAGCAGTACTTC.

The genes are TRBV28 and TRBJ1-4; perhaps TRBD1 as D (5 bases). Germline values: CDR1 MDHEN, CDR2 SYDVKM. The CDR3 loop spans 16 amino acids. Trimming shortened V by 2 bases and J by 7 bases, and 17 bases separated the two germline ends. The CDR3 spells CASSLPGHPQGEKLFF. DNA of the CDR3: TGTGCCAGCAGTTTACCGGGCCACCCCCAGGGTGAAAAACTGTTTTTT.

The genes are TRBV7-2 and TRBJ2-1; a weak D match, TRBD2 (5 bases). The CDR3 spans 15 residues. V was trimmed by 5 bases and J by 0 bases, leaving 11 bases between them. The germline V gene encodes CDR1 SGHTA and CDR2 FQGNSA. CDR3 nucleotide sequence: TGTGCCAGCAGCCCTGGACGGGACTCCTACAATGAGCAGTTCTTC. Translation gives CASSPGRDSYNEQFF.

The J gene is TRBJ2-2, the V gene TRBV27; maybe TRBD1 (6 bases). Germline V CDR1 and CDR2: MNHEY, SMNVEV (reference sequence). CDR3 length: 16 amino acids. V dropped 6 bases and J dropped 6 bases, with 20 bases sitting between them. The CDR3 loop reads CASSRLRVRGPGELFF. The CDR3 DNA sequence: TGTGCCAGCAGCCGCCTCCGGGTCAGGGGTCCCGGGGAGCTGTTTTTT.

CDR3 residues: CATSDLIPRGGLNEKLFF. The CDR3 bases are TGTGCCACCAGTGATTTAATACCCAGGGGGGGTTTAAATGAAAAACTGTTTTTT. The chain is built from TRBV24-1 and TRBJ1-4; TRBD1 matches at 7 bases. CDR3 size: 18 residues. The germline V gene encodes CDR1 KGHDR and CDR2 SFDVKD. Trimming cost V 1 base and J 5 bases; bases outside gene matches: 12.

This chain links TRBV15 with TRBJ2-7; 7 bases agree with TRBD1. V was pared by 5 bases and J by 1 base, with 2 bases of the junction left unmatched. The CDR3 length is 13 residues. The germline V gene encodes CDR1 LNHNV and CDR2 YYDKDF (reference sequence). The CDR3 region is CATSPRGSYEQYF. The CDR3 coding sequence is TGTGCCACCAGCCCCAGGGGGTCCTACGAGCAGTACTTC.

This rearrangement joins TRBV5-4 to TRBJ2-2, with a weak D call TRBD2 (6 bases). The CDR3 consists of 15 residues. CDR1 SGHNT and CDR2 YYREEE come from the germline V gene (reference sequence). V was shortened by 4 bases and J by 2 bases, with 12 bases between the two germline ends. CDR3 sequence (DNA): TGTGCCAGCAGCCACCTCGGGACTAACACCGGGGAGCTGTTTTTT. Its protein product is CASSHLGTNTGELFF.

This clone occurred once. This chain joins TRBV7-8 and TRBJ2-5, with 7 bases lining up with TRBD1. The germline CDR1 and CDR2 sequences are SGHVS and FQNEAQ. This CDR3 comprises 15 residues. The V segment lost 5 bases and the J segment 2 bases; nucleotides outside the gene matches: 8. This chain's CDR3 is CASSRGGARQETQYF. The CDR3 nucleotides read TGTGCCAGCAGCCGAGGGGGCGCGCGGCAAGAGACCCAGTACTTC. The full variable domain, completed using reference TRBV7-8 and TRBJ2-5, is GAGVSQSPRYKVAKRGQDVALRCDPISGHVSLFWYQQALGQGPEFLTYFQNEAQLDKSGLPSDRFFAERPEGSVSTLKIQRTQQEDSAVYLCASSRGGARQETQYFGPGTRLLVL.

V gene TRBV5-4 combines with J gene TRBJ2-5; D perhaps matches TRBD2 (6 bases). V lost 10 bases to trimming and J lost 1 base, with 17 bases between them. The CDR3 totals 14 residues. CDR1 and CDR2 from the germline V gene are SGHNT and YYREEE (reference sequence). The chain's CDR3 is CAWRGGTTQETQYF. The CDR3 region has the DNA TGTGCCTGGCGAGGCGGGACGACCCAAGAGACCCAGTACTTC.

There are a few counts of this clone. CDR3 loop: CATSDFGQSGNTIYF. CDR3 DNA sequence: TGTGCCACCAGTGATTTCGGACAGTCTGGAAACACCATATATTTT. The chain joins TRBV24-1 to TRBJ1-3; the D gene is possibly TRBD1 (6 bases). CDR1 and CDR2 (germline): KGHDR, SFDVKD. V lost 1 base and J lost 1, with 7 bases in between. This CDR3 has 15 residues.

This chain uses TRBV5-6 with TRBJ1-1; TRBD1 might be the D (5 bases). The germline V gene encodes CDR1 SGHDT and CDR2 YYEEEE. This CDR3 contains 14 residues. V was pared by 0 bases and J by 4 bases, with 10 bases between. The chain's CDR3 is CASSLAGFSTEAFF. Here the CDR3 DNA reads TGTGCCAGCAGCTTGGCAGGGTTCTCCACTGAAGCTTTCTTT.

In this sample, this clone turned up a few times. The CDR3 loop reads CAGLQGITYEQYF. Here the CDR3 DNA reads TGTGCCGGATTACAGGGGATAACCTACGAGCAGTACTTC. This sequence joins TRBV2 and TRBJ2-7; 7 bases are a match to TRBD1. J was trimmed by 2 bases and V by 11 bases; bases with no gene match: 9. The germline CDR1 and CDR2 sequences are SNHLY and FYNNEI. CDR3 size: 13 residues.

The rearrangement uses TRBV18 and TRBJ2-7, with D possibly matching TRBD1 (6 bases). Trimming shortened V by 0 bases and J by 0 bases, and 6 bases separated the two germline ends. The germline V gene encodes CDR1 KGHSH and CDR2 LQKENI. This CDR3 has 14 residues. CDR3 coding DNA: TGTGCCAGCTCACCACCGGACAGCTCCTACGAGCAGTACTTC. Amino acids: CASSPPDSSYEQYF.

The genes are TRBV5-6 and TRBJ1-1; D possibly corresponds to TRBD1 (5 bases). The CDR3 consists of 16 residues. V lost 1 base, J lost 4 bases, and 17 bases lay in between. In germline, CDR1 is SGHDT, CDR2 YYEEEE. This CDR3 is CASSLRDRIWGTEAFF. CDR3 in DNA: TGTGCCAGCAGCTTGCGGGACCGCATTTGGGGCACTGAAGCTTTCTTT.

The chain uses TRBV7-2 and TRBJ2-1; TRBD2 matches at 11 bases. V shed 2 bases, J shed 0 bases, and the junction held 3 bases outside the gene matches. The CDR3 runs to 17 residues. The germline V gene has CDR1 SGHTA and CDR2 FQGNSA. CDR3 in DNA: TGTGCCAGCAGCTTAACCGGGACTAGCGGCTCCTACAATGAGCAGTTCTTC. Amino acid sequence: CASSLTGTSGSYNEQFF.

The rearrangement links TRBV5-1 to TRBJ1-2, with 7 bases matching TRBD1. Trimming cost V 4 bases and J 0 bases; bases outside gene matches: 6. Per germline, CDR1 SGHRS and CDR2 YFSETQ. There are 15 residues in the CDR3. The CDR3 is CASSTRQGPNYGYTF. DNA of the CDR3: TGCGCCAGCAGCACCCGACAGGGACCTAACTATGGCTACACCTTC.

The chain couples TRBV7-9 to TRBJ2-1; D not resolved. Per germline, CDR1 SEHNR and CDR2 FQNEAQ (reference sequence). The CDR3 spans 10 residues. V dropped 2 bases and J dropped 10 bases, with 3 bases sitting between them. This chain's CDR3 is CASSLMEQFF. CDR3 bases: TGTGCCAGCAGCTTAATGGAGCAGTTCTTC.

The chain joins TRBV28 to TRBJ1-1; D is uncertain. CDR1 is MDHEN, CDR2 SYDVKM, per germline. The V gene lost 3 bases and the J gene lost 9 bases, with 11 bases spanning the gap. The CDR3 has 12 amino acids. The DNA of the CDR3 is TGTGCCAGCAGTTTGAACAGACCCAAAGCTTTCTTT. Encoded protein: CASSLNRPKAFF.

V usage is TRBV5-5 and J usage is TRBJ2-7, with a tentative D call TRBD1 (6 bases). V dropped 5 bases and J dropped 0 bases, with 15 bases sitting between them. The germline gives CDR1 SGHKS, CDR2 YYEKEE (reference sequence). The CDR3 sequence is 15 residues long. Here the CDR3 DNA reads TGTGCCAGCAGGGACGTCGGACAGCCCTCCTACGAGCAGTACTTC. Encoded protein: CASRDVGQPSYEQYF.

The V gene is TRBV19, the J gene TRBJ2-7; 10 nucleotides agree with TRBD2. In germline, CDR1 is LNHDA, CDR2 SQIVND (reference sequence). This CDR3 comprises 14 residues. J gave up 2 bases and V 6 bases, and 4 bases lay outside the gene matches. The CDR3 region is CASSTLAGAYEQYF. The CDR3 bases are TGTGCCAGTAGCACCCTAGCGGGGGCCTACGAGCAGTACTTC.

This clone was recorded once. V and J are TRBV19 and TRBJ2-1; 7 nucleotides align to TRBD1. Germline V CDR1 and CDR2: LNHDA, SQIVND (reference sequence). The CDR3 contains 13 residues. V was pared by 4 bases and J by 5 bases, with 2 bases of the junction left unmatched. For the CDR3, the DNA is TGTGCCAGTAGTACCGACAGGGACAATGAGCAGTTCTTC. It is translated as CASSTDRDNEQFF.

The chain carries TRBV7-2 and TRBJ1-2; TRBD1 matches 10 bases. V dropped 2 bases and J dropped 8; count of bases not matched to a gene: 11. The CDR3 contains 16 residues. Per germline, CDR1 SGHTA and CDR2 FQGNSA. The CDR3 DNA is TGTGCCAGCAGCTTACAGATAGACAGGGGGCAAGGAGGCTACACCTTC. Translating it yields CASSLQIDRGQGGYTF. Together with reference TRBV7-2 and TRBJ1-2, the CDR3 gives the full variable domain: GAGVSQSPSNKVTEKGKDVELRCDPISGHTALYWYRQSLGQGLEFLIYFQGNSAPDKSGLPSDRFSAERTGGSVSTLTIQRTQQEDSAVYLCASSLQIDRGQGGYTFGSGTRLTVV.

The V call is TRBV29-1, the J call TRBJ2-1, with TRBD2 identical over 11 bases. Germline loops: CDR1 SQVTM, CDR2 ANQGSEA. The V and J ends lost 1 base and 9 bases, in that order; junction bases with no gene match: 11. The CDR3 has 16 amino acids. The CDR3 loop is CSVEGRLAGPLGEQFF. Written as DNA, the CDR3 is TGCAGCGTTGAAGGGAGACTAGCGGGACCTCTCGGTGAGCAGTTCTTC.

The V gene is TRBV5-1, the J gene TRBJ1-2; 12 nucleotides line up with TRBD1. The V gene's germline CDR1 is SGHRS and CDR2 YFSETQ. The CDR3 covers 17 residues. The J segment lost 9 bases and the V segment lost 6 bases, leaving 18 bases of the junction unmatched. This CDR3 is CASTEEGQGAMRSSYTF. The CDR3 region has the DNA TGCGCCAGCACGGAGGAGGGACAGGGGGCTATGCGTAGTAGCTACACCTTC.

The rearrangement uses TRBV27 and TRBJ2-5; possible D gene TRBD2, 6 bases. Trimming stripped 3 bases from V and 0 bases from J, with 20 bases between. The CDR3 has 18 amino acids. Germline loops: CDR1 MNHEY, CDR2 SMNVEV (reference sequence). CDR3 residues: CASSFSGPYGRYQETQYF. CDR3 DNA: TGTGCCAGCAGTTTCTCGGGCCCATATGGGAGGTACCAAGAGACCCAGTACTTC.